The clone carrying this TCR beta chain was picked up a small number of times. Via MiXCR, TCRdb re-called the 5' RACE reads, giving one row per CDR3 protein. The repertoire holds 45,000 to 55,000 distinct CDR3 sequences, with approximately 19% as singletons. This sample is drawn from a study of chronic HIV infection and antiretroviral therapy. Germline CDR1 is SQVTM and CDR2 is ANQGSEA. The V segment lost 5 bases and the J segment 2 bases; nucleotides outside the gene matches: 5. The CDR3 spans 13 residues. This TCR was recovered from an adult who had HIV and had not received antiretroviral therapy, or was an uninfected healthy control (not recorded which). V usage is TRBV29-1 and J usage is TRBJ2-7; 8 nucleotides match TRBD1. Sequences were obtained from peripheral blood. CDR3 DNA sequence: TGCAGCGTTCGAGACAGGGGTACCTACGAGCAGTACTTC. Amino acid sequence: CSVRDRGTYEQYF.